These 18 T cell receptor beta chains were all obtained from the same sample, sequenced in a study of shared clonotypes between healthy human individuals. Sequenced by immunoSEQ multiplex PCR; TCRdb stores in-frame clones only, minus some. This sample has fewer than 1 million clones; roughly 96% occur once, and the top ten carry under 0.25%. Naive CD8 isolation took CD45RO-negative cells positively selected for CCR7 and excluded terminally differentiated effector memory CD45RA+ cells. Material for sequencing was naive CD8+ T cells sorted from blood. All receptors derive from a man in his thirties or forties in good health.

The J gene is TRBJ2-7, the V gene TRBV5-1, with TRBD2 matching over 10 bases. The length of the CDR3 is 15 residues. The junction had 8 bases not matched to a gene; V was cut back by 4 bases and J by 4 bases. The V gene's germline CDR1 is SGHRS and CDR2 YFSETQ. The CDR3 coding sequence is TGCGCCAGCAGCATCCGGACTAGCGGTACTTACGAGCAGTACTTC. Its protein product is CASSIRTSGTYEQYF.

This rearrangement joins TRBV7-2 to TRBJ2-7; D is ambiguous. Trimming left V 3 bases short and J 3 bases short, with 9 bases between. The germline V gene encodes CDR1 SGHTA and CDR2 FQGNSA. This CDR3 has 13 amino acids. The CDR3 is CASSFPGGYEQYF. For the CDR3, the DNA is TGTGCCAGCAGCTTCCCCGGTGGCTACGAGCAGTACTTC. The entire variable domain, with the rest obtained from reference TRBV7-2 and TRBJ2-7, is as follows: GAGVSQSPSNKVTEKGKDVELRCDPISGHTALYWYRQSLGQGLEFLIYFQGNSAPDKSGLPSDRFSAERTGGSVSTLTIQRTQQEDSAVYLCASSFPGGYEQYFGPGTRLTVT.

The gene calls are TRBV27 and TRBJ2-3; a weak D match, TRBD2 (7 bases). V dropped 3 bases and J dropped 0 bases, with 13 bases sitting between them. Germline CDR1 and CDR2: MNHEY and SMNVEV (reference sequence). The CDR3 is 16 amino acids. The CDR3 DNA is TGTGCCAGCAGTTTGATGGGAGGGGGGAGCACAGATACGCAGTATTTT. This codes for CASSLMGGGSTDTQYF.

V and J are TRBV7-9 and TRBJ2-1, with a tentative D call TRBD1 (6 bases). Germline V gene sequence: CDR1 SEHNR, CDR2 FQNEAQ (reference sequence). CDR3 length equals 15 residues. Trimming cost V 2 bases and J 0 bases, with 8 bases left between them. As DNA, the CDR3 is TGTGCCAGCAGCTTAACCAGGGGCTCCTACAATGAGCAGTTCTTC. As protein: CASSLTRGSYNEQFF.

This chain links TRBV19 with TRBJ1-5; weak D call: TRBD1 (6 bases). The CDR3 runs to 14 residues. Trimming took off 6 bases at V and 3 bases at J, with 12 bases between the two ends. Germline loops: CDR1 LNHDA, CDR2 SQIVND (reference sequence). The CDR3 DNA is TGTGCCAGTAGGGGTCAGGGGTCCAATCAGCCCCAGCATTTT. Its translation is CASRGQGSNQPQHF.

This chain joins TRBV7-6 and TRBJ2-7; 8 positions match TRBD2. This CDR3 has 16 amino acids. V shed 4 bases and J 3 bases; nucleotides not matched to a gene: 11. The germline CDR1 and CDR2 sequences are SGHVS and FNYEAQ. The chain's CDR3 is CASSSSKAGAGYEQYF. In DNA, the CDR3 is TGTGCCAGCAGCTCAAGCAAAGCGGGAGCAGGCTACGAGCAGTACTTC.

The chain is built from TRBV7-9 and TRBJ2-7; maybe TRBD1 (5 bases). The CDR3 is 14 amino acids. Germline V gives CDR1 SEHNR, CDR2 FQNEAQ (reference sequence). V lost 5 bases and J 1 base, leaving 12 bases between the germline ends. DNA for the CDR3: TGTGCCAGCAGCACCGAACAGGATTCCTACGAGCAGTACTTC. Translating it yields CASSTEQDSYEQYF.

The V and J genes are TRBV7-9 and TRBJ2-7; TRBD2 aligns across 7 bases. Unmatched junction bases numbered 17, after V lost 5 bases and J lost 10 bases. Germline loops: CDR1 SEHNR, CDR2 FQNEAQ (reference sequence). The CDR3 is made up of 15 amino acids. This CDR3 is CASSISGLGTIFQYF. The CDR3 coding sequence is TGTGCCAGCAGCATAAGTGGGCTAGGGACTATCTTCCAGTACTTC.

This clone has only one observation. The chain employs TRBV29-1 and TRBJ2-1, with 10 bases that match TRBD2. The CDR3 runs 17 residues. V lost 2 bases, J lost 0 bases, and 7 bases stayed unmatched. CDR1 is SQVTM and CDR2 is ANQGSEA in the germline V gene. CDR3 nucleotides: TGCAGCGTTGAACTAGCGGGAGTTCAGAGCTCCTACAATGAGCAGTTCTTC. Translation: CSVELAGVQSSYNEQFF.

This chain joins TRBV9 and TRBJ2-1; 7 bases are a match to TRBD2. The CDR3 totals 17 residues. Germline loops: CDR1 SGDLS, CDR2 YYNGEE. The V gene end was trimmed by 7 bases and the J gene end by 3 bases; junction bases not matched to a gene: 16. The CDR3 nucleotides read TGTGCCAGCGCTATCGGGGGGACGGCGAACTACTACAATGAGCAGTTCTTC. It is translated as CASAIGGTANYYNEQFF. Full variable domain (missing parts from reference TRBV9 and TRBJ2-1): DSGVTQTPKHLITATGQRVTLRCSPRSGDLSVYWYQQSLDQGLQFLIQYYNGEERAKGNILERFSAQQFPDLHSELNLSSLELGDSALYFCASAIGGTANYYNEQFFGPGTRLTVL.

The gene calls are TRBV28 and TRBJ1-1; D ambiguous. Trimming took 2 bases from V and 6 from J, leaving 10 bases between them. CDR1 and CDR2 (germline): MDHEN, SYDVKM. This CDR3 spans 13 amino acids. As DNA, the CDR3 is TGTGCCAGCAGTTTAGGAGGGTTGCCTGAAGCTTTCTTT. This translates into CASSLGGLPEAFF. Looking up the rest from reference TRBV28 and TRBJ1-1 gives the full variable domain: DVKVTQSSRYLVKRTGEKVFLECVQDMDHENMFWYRQDPGLGLRLIYFSYDVKMKEKGDIPEGYSVSREKKERFSLILESASTNQTSMYLCASSLGGLPEAFFGQGTRLTVV.

This chain connects TRBV9 to TRBJ2-6, with D possibly matching TRBD1 (5 bases). V dropped 3 bases and J dropped 4 bases, with 8 bases sitting between them. The CDR3 runs to 14 residues. Germline CDR1 reads SGDLS; CDR2 reads YYNGEE. Here the CDR3 DNA reads TGTGCCAGCAGCGCAGGGCAGGGGGCCAACGTCCTGACTTTC. This codes for CASSAGQGANVLTF. The whole variable domain, filled in from reference TRBV9 and TRBJ2-6, reads DSGVTQTPKHLITATGQRVTLRCSPRSGDLSVYWYQQSLDQGLQFLIQYYNGEERAKGNILERFSAQQFPDLHSELNLSSLELGDSALYFCASSAGQGANVLTFGAGSRLTVL.

The chain combines TRBV7-3 with TRBJ2-7; D gene unclear. The germline V gene has CDR1 SGHTA and CDR2 FQGTGA. The CDR3 runs to 14 residues. V shed 5 bases and J shed 2 bases, with 13 bases lying between them. Here the CDR3 reads CASSPTIIPYEQYF. The CDR3 nucleotides read TGTGCCAGCAGCCCAACTATTATCCCCTACGAGCAGTACTTC.

The V call is TRBV10-2, the J call TRBJ2-1; no firm D call. The CDR3 runs 13 residues. Per the germline V gene, CDR1 is WSHSY and CDR2 is SAAADI. Trimming pared 0 bases from V and 9 bases from J, leaving 9 bases between. The CDR3 here is CASSESGASEQFF. In DNA, the CDR3 is TGCGCCAGCAGTGAGTCTGGCGCCAGTGAGCAGTTCTTC.

This clone showed up just once. The CDR3 sequence is CASSMDTGVVYGYTF. Here the CDR3 DNA reads TGTGCCAGCAGTATGGATACAGGGGTTGTCTATGGCTACACCTTC. The chain carries TRBV28 and TRBJ1-2, with 7 bases fitting TRBD1. Per the germline V gene, CDR1 is MDHEN and CDR2 is SYDVKM. CDR3 length: 15 amino acids. J lost 4 bases, V lost 5 bases, and 10 bases had no gene match.

The CDR3 is CASSSPNQPQHF. CDR3 in DNA: TGTGCCAGCAGTTCGCCTAATCAGCCCCAGCATTTT. The V gene is TRBV6-5, the J gene TRBJ1-5; D gene unclear. CDR1 and CDR2 from the germline V gene are MNHEY and SVGAGI. The CDR3 has 12 amino acids. Trimming left V 4 bases short and J 4 bases short, with 5 bases between.

V and J are TRBV6-5 and TRBJ2-7, with no clear D. The germline gives CDR1 MNHEY, CDR2 SVGAGI. The CDR3 has 12 amino acids. The ends were cut back, 2 bases at V and 4 bases at J, with 6 bases in the middle. The CDR3 protein is CASSYDGYEQYF. DNA for the CDR3: TGTGCCAGCAGTTACGACGGGTACGAGCAGTACTTC.

Details on this clone: The sample holds other DNA sequences that translate to the same CDR3. CDR3 bases: TGCGCCAGCAGCTTGGGACGGAGCTACGAGCAGTACTTC. Amino acid sequence: CASSLGRSYEQYF. V and J are TRBV5-1 and TRBJ2-7; D unresolved. Germline CDR1 reads SGHRS; CDR2 reads YFSETQ. CDR3 length: 13 residues. V lost 0 bases and J lost 3, with 7 bases in between.